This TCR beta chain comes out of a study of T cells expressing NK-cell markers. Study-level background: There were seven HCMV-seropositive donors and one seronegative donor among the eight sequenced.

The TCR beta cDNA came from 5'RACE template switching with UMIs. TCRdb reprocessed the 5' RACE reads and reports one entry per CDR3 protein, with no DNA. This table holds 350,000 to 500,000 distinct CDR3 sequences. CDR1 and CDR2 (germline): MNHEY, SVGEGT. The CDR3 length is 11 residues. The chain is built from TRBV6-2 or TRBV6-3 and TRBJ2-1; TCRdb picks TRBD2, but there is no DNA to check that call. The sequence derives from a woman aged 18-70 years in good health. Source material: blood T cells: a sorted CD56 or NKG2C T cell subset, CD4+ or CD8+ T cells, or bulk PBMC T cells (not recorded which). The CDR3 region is CASHLGGPRFF.